This is a list of T cell receptor beta chains from one sample in a study of Ad26.COV2.S vaccination and SARS-CoV-2 variants. Clones were read by immunoSEQ multiplex PCR, and TCRdb kept only the in-frame ones, dropping some. This sample has hundreds of thousands of clones, with approximately 85% found just once. Material: peripheral blood, obtained in a trial of Ad26.COV2.S vaccine versus placebo. The receptors shown here come from a person aged 18 to 59 who received the Ad26.COV2.S COVID-19 vaccine or a placebo. CDR3s include the opening cysteine and the closing phenylalanine or tryptophan. D genes are given only for firm matches. Only some rows state a clone size, as once, few, many or a class for expanded clones.

d_call: TRBD2; clone_size: NA; v_call: TRBV11-2; j_call: TRBJ2-1; cdr3_aa: CASTARGTSNHNEQFF; cdr3_nt: TGTGCCAGCACCGCCAGAGGGACTAGTAACCACAATGAGCAGTTCTTC
d_call: TRBD1; clone_size: NA; v_call: TRBV11-3; j_call: TRBJ2-5; cdr3_aa: CASSRQGNGETQYF; cdr3_nt: TGTGCCAGCAGTCGACAGGGAAATGGGGAGACCCAGTACTTC
d_call: NA; clone_size: NA; v_call: TRBV24-1; j_call: TRBJ2-2; cdr3_aa: CATSDPGNTGELFF; cdr3_nt: TGTGCCACCAGTGACCCAGGGAACACCGGGGAGCTGTTTTTT
d_call: NA; clone_size: NA; v_call: TRBV6-1; j_call: TRBJ1-1; cdr3_aa: CASRGLLKGSIATEAFF; cdr3_nt: TGTGCCAGCCGTGGACTCTTAAAGGGGTCGATTGCGACTGAAGCTTTCTTT
d_call: NA; clone_size: NA; v_call: TRBV5-6; j_call: TRBJ2-5; cdr3_aa: CASSLALAGFQETQYF; cdr3_nt: TGTGCCAGCAGCTTGGCCCTCGCAGGCTTTCAAGAGACCCAGTACTTC
d_call: TRBD2; clone_size: NA; v_call: TRBV5-1; j_call: TRBJ2-3; cdr3_aa: CASRASGRADTQYF; cdr3_nt: TGCGCCAGCAGGGCTAGCGGGAGGGCAGATACGCAGTATTTT
d_call: TRBD2; clone_size: NA; v_call: TRBV27; j_call: TRBJ2-4; cdr3_aa: CASRPGGIPEAYF; cdr3_nt: TGTGCCAGCAGGCCGGGGGGGATCCCGGAGGCGTACTTC
d_call: NA; clone_size: NA; v_call: TRBV7-6; j_call: TRBJ1-3; cdr3_aa: CASSLAGRGGNTIYF; cdr3_nt: TGTGCCAGCAGCTTAGCCGGCCGCGGTGGAAACACCATATATTTT
d_call: NA; clone_size: NA; v_call: TRBV4-1; j_call: TRBJ2-1; cdr3_aa: CASSPQEVYNEQFF; cdr3_nt: TGCGCCAGCAGCCCCCAGGAGGTTTACAATGAGCAGTTCTTC
d_call: NA; clone_size: NA; v_call: TRBV10-2; j_call: TRBJ1-1; cdr3_aa: CASRTGHENTEAFF; cdr3_nt: TGCGCCAGCAGAACGGGACACGAGAACACTGAAGCTTTCTTT
d_call: TRBD1; clone_size: NA; v_call: TRBV28; j_call: TRBJ1-5; cdr3_aa: CASSWDRGAGQPQHF; cdr3_nt: TGTGCCAGCAGTTGGGACAGGGGAGCGGGCCAGCCCCAGCATTTT
d_call: NA; clone_size: NA; v_call: TRBV10-1; j_call: TRBJ2-3; cdr3_aa: CASSESGGGRTDTQYF; cdr3_nt: TGCGCCAGCAGTGAGTCGGGAGGGGGTCGTACAGATACGCAGTATTTT
d_call: NA; clone_size: NA; v_call: TRBV15; j_call: TRBJ1-2; cdr3_aa: CATSTYNGKNGGYTF; cdr3_nt: TGTGCCACCAGCACATATAACGGGAAGAATGGGGGCTACACCTTC
d_call: NA; clone_size: NA; v_call: TRBV7-8; j_call: TRBJ1-2; cdr3_aa: CASSLLDGNYGYTF; cdr3_nt: TGTGCCAGCAGCTTACTCGACGGGAACTATGGCTACACCTTC
d_call: NA; clone_size: NA; v_call: TRBV7-9; j_call: TRBJ2-1; cdr3_aa: CVSGPPRGSYNEQFF; cdr3_nt: TGTGTCAGCGGGCCCCCTCGCGGGTCCTACAATGAGCAGTTCTTC
d_call: NA; clone_size: few; v_call: TRBV7-2; j_call: TRBJ1-2; cdr3_aa: CASSSRVTYGYTF; cdr3_nt: TGTGCCAGCAGCTCACGGGTGACCTATGGCTACACCTTC
d_call: NA; clone_size: NA; v_call: TRBV27; j_call: TRBJ1-1; cdr3_aa: CASSAGYRGTEAFF; cdr3_nt: TGTGCCAGCAGTGCCGGATATCGGGGTACTGAAGCTTTCTTT
d_call: NA; clone_size: NA; v_call: TRBV9; j_call: TRBJ2-1; cdr3_aa: CASSGRLIGSYNEQFF; cdr3_nt: TGTGCCAGCAGCGGTAGGTTGATAGGTTCCTACAATGAGCAGTTCTTC
d_call: NA; clone_size: NA; v_call: TRBV9; j_call: TRBJ2-7; cdr3_aa: CASSVGGGLGEQYF; cdr3_nt: TGTGCCAGCAGCGTAGGGGGCGGCCTGGGGGAGCAGTACTTC
d_call: TRBD2; clone_size: NA; v_call: TRBV3-1/TRBV3-2; j_call: TRBJ2-1; cdr3_aa: CASSHIAGGYNEQFF; cdr3_nt: TGTGCCAGCAGCCACATAGCGGGGGGATACAATGAGCAGTTCTTC
d_call: TRBD2; clone_size: NA; v_call: TRBV27; j_call: TRBJ2-4; cdr3_aa: CASSLWGGRREVQNIQYF; cdr3_nt: TGTGCCAGCAGTTTATGGGGCGGGAGGCGGGAGGTACAAAACATTCAGTACTTC
d_call: NA; clone_size: once; v_call: TRBV3-1/TRBV3-2; j_call: TRBJ2-7; cdr3_aa: CASSQLQVGTYEQYF; cdr3_nt: TGTGCCAGCAGCCAATTACAAGTGGGGACCTACGAGCAGTACTTC